This paragraph covers one T cell receptor (beta chain) sequence. The data originate from a study of blood T cell repertoires in COVID-19. Overall study: From the United States, Italy and Spain came samples of acute and convalescent COVID-19. Nucleic acid was either cDNA or gDNA, and it came from T cells, B-cell-depleted T cells, or PBMCs.

The authors' processing: Reference gene primers were amplified, and this amplification served to estimate nucleated cell counts. Sequenced by immunoSEQ multiplex PCR; TCRdb stores in-frame clones only, minus some. V and J calls and clone size are as listed in that table; D and trimming were resolved from the DNA. The sample records about 88,000 clones, around nine tenths being singletons. The sequence was obtained from a man in his 60s with acute or convalescent COVID-19. What was sequenced was peripheral blood.

This chain's CDR3 is CATSDSGLAVYNEQFF. The CDR3, as DNA: TGTGCCACCAGTGACTCGGGACTAGCGGTTTACAATGAGCAGTTCTTC. The rearrangement joins TRBV24-1 to TRBJ2-1; 11 nucleotides agree with TRBD2. Per the germline V gene, CDR1 is KGHDR and CDR2 is SFDVKD. CDR3 length: 16 amino acids. J was trimmed by 4 bases and V by 4 bases; bases with no gene match: 5.